Listed below are T cell receptor beta chains from one sample, sequenced in a study of control samples from healthy donors and cancer patients. Using immunoSEQ multiplex PCR, the repertoire was profiled, and TCRdb retains in-frame clones only, with some absent. The sample includes under 300,000 clones, around 80% of them seen just once. Material for sequencing was PBMCs. Source of these receptors: a woman aged 60-70 years with lung cancer. Both conserved end residues are part of each CDR3. Fields, in order: J gene, V gene, clone size, D gene, CDR3 protein, CDR3 DNA. A D gene is named only where the DNA matches it firmly. Clone size is given for some rows only: seen once, a few or many times, or a class if the clone is expanded.

TRBJ1-5	TRBV18	-	-	CASSLLSPGDSNQPQHF	TGTGCCAGCTCACTCCTCTCTCCGGGGGATAGCAATCAGCCCCAGCATTTT
TRBJ1-4	TRBV6-5	-	-	CASTLRPAGGEKLFF	TGTGCCAGCACCCTGAGGCCCGCGGGAGGTGAAAAACTGTTTTTT
TRBJ1-1	TRBV28	-	-	CASSKGGRTEAFF	TGTGCCAGCAGTAAAGGAGGGAGGACTGAAGCTTTCTTT
TRBJ2-1	TRBV3-1/TRBV3-2	-	TRBD2	CASRPSSAGGPNEQFF	TGTGCCAGCAGACCAAGTTCAGCGGGGGGGCCGAATGAGCAGTTCTTC
TRBJ1-1	TRBV5-5	-	TRBD1	CASSSTGVATEAFF	TGTGCCAGCAGCTCCACAGGGGTAGCCACTGAAGCTTTCTTT
TRBJ2-1	TRBV7-9	few	-	CASSFPGTVLGEQFF	TGTGCCAGCAGCTTCCCCGGGACTGTACTCGGTGAGCAGTTCTTC
TRBJ2-3	TRBV18	once	-	CASSPPARTEDTQYF	TGTGCCAGCTCACCACCGGCCAGGACAGAAGATACGCAGTATTTT
TRBJ2-6	TRBV5-4	-	TRBD1	CASSSRTGVLIGANVLTF	TGTGCCAGCAGCTCACGGACAGGGGTTTTGATTGGGGCCAACGTCCTGACTTTC
TRBJ2-7	TRBV27	-	-	CASSLRQPGGEQYF	TGTGCCAGCAGTTTAAGGCAGCCTGGTGGCGAGCAGTACTTC
TRBJ1-2	TRBV30	-	-	CAWSEPKGRIFYGYTF	TGTGCCTGGAGCGAACCGAAGGGACGGATTTTCTATGGCTACACCTTC
TRBJ2-2	TRBV7-7	-	-	CASSLDSTGELFF	TGTGCCAGCAGCTTAGACAGCACCGGGGAGCTGTTTTTT
TRBJ2-1	TRBV6-6	once	TRBD1	CASSTGINEQFF	TGTGCCTCCTCGACAGGGATCAATGAGCAGTTCTTC
TRBJ2-2	TRBV5-4	-	-	CASSLAGPTGELFF	TGTGCCAGCAGCTTAGCGGGCCCAACCGGGGAGCTGTTTTTT
TRBJ2-6	TRBV11-2	-	-	CASSRVSGANVLTF	TGTGCCAGCAGCCGAGTCTCTGGGGCCAACGTCCTGACTTTC
TRBJ2-7	TRBV10-3	-	-	CAISERAQAEQYF	TGTGCCATCTCAGAGCGAGCGCAGGCCGAGCAGTACTTC
TRBJ1-2	TRBV2	-	-	CASTGTGGGNYGYTF	TGTGCCAGCACGGGGACCGGGGGGGGTAACTATGGCTACACCTTC
TRBJ1-6	TRBV9	-	-	CASSTRNSPLHF	TGTGCCAGCAGCACCCGTAATTCACCCCTCCACTTT
TRBJ2-2	TRBV15	-	-	CATSILRDTGELFF	TGTGCCACCAGCATCCTTCGGGACACCGGGGAGCTGTTTTTT
TRBJ1-4	TRBV7-3	-	TRBD1	CASSPGTGNEKLFF	TGTGCCAGCAGCCCCGGGACAGGCAATGAAAAACTGTTTTTT
TRBJ2-3	TRBV7-9	-	TRBD2	CASSLDGGGGDTQYF	TGTGCCAGCAGCTTAGACGGCGGCGGGGGGGATACGCAGTATTTT
TRBJ2-2	TRBV7-9	-	-	CASSLSWAGELFF	TGTGCCAGCAGCTTAAGCTGGGCCGGGGAGCTGTTTTTT
TRBJ1-2	TRBV23-1	few	-	CASSPLIYGYTF	TGCGCCAGCAGTCCGCTTATCTATGGCTACACCTTC
TRBJ2-3	TRBV11-3	-	TRBD1	CASSLTGDTDTQYF	TGTGCCAGCAGCTTAACAGGGGACACAGATACGCAGTATTTT
TRBJ1-1	TRBV16	-	-	CASSYDSNTEAFF	TGTGCCAGCAGCTACGATTCGAACACTGAAGCTTTCTTT
TRBJ2-1	TRBV28	-	TRBD2	CASSFRPSGYNEQFF	TGTGCCAGCAGTTTTAGGCCTAGCGGGTACAATGAGCAGTTCTTC
TRBJ1-1	TRBV3-1/TRBV3-2	-	-	CASSQDLGYTEAFF	TGTGCCAGCAGCCAAGATCTAGGGTACACTGAAGCTTTCTTT
TRBJ1-4	TRBV3-1/TRBV3-2	-	-	CASSPTNEKLFF	TGTGCCAGCAGCCCAACTAATGAAAAACTGTTTTTT
TRBJ1-1	TRBV12-3/TRBV12-4	once	-	CASSESDATEAFF	TGTGCCAGCAGTGAGTCGGACGCCACTGAAGCTTTCTTT
TRBJ2-7	TRBV6-5	-	-	CASRVRETYEQYF	TGTGCCAGCAGGGTCCGGGAGACCTACGAGCAGTACTTC
TRBJ1-4	TRBV19	-	TRBD1	CASSTTGRVPSNEKLFF	TGTGCCAGTAGTACGACAGGGCGGGTTCCTTCTAATGAAAAACTGTTTTTT
TRBJ2-4	TRBV19	-	-	CASTNRGFAEAGNIQYF	TGTGCCAGTACTAATAGGGGATTCGCAGAGGCGGGAAACATTCAGTACTTC
TRBJ2-1	TRBV14	-	-	CASSHNNEQFF	TGTGCCAGCAGTCATAACAATGAGCAGTTCTTC
TRBJ2-1	TRBV5-1	-	TRBD2	CASSLTSGSVTYNEQFF	TGCGCCAGCAGCTTAACTAGCGGGAGTGTGACCTACAATGAGCAGTTCTTC
TRBJ1-2	TRBV24-1	-	TRBD1	CATSESGTGHYGYTF	TGTGCCACCAGTGAATCCGGGACAGGGCACTATGGCTACACCTTC
TRBJ2-1	TRBV19	-	-	CASSVGYYNEQFF	TGTGCCAGTAGTGTAGGGTATTACAATGAGCAGTTCTTC
TRBJ1-2	TRBV6-7	-	-	CASSYRFPPGF	TGTGCCAGCAGTTATAGATTCCCCCCCGGATTC
TRBJ1-5	TRBV28	once	-	CASSLLAGLRSNQPQHF	TGTGCCAGCAGTTTGCTGGCGGGGCTGAGGAGCAATCAGCCCCAGCATTTT
TRBJ1-2	TRBV28	-	TRBD1	CASSSLSGQPYGYTF	TGTGCCAGCAGTTCCCTCTCGGGACAGCCCTATGGCTACACCTTC
TRBJ1-3	TRBV4-1	-	TRBD1	CASSQGIGAGGRNTIYF	TGCGCCAGCAGCCAAGGCATTGGGGCAGGGGGTAGAAACACCATATATTTT
TRBJ2-2	TRBV5-1	-	-	CASSSGVPGTGELFF	TGCGCCAGCAGCTCGGGGGTACCCGGGACCGGGGAGCTGTTTTTT
TRBJ2-3	TRBV3-1/TRBV3-2	-	-	CASSQSPASTDTQYF	TGTGCCAGCAGCCAATCACCGGCTAGCACAGATACGCAGTATTTT
TRBJ2-7	TRBV27	-	TRBD2	CASSSLAGSFHEQYF	TGTGCCAGCAGCTCTCTAGCGGGGAGTTTCCACGAGCAGTACTTC
TRBJ1-1	TRBV16	-	-	CASSQSYLLMNTEAFF	TGTGCCAGCAGCCAATCTTATCTCCTTATGAACACTGAAGCTTTCTTT
TRBJ1-1	TRBV13	-	-	CASSSATIVNTEAFF	TGTGCCAGCAGCTCAGCAACCATAGTGAACACTGAAGCTTTCTTT
TRBJ2-1	TRBV5-8	-	-	CASSLLNPNEQFF	TGTGCCAGCAGCCTCCTCAATCCCAATGAGCAGTTCTTC
TRBJ2-1	TRBV19	-	-	CASSRYIEQFF	TGTGCCAGTAGTAGATATATTGAGCAGTTCTTC
TRBJ1-6	TRBV2	-	TRBD1	CASRGQGVINSPLHF	TGTGCCAGCAGAGGACAGGGGGTAATCAATTCACCCCTCCACTTT
TRBJ1-4	TRBV6-5	-	-	CASTRGGRNEKLFF	TGTGCCAGCACCCGCGGGGGGCGCAATGAAAAACTGTTTTTT
TRBJ2-1	TRBV7-8	-	-	CASSWGTAENYNEQFF	TGTGCCAGCAGCTGGGGGACCGCTGAGAACTACAATGAGCAGTTCTTC
TRBJ1-2	TRBV4-1	-	-	CASSQDQEANYGYTF	TGCGCCAGCAGCCAAGATCAGGAAGCTAACTATGGCTACACCTTC
TRBJ2-2	TRBV19	-	TRBD1	CASMGTAFIGELFF	TGTGCCAGTATGGGGACAGCCTTCATCGGGGAGCTGTTTTTT